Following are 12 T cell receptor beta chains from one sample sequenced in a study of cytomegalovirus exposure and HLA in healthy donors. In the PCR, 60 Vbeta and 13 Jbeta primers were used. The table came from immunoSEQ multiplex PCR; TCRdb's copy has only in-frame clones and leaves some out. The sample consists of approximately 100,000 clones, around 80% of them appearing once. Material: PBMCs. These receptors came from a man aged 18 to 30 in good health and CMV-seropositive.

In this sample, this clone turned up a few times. This CDR3 is CASSDPGEGNTEAFF. The CDR3 DNA follows: TGTGCCAGCAGTGATCCAGGGGAAGGGAACACTGAAGCTTTCTTT. The chain carries TRBV2 and TRBJ1-1; tentative D call: TRBD1 (6 bases). CDR3 length: 15 residues. The ends were cut back, 3 bases at V and 1 base at J, with 12 bases in the middle. CDR1 and CDR2 (germline): SNHLY, FYNNEI. Based on the CDR3 plus reference TRBV2 and TRBJ1-1, the full variable domain is EPEVTQTPSHQVTQMGQEVILRCVPISNHLYFYWYRQILGQKVEFLVSFYNNEISEKSEIFDDQFSVERPDGSNFTLKIRSTKLEDSAMYFCASSDPGEGNTEAFFGQGTRLTVV.

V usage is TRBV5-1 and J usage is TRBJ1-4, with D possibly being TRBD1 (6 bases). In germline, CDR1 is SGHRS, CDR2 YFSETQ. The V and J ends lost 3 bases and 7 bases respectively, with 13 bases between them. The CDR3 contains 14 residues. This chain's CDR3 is CASSSEDRGEKLFF. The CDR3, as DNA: TGCGCCAGCAGCTCGGAGGACAGAGGTGAAAAACTGTTTTTT.

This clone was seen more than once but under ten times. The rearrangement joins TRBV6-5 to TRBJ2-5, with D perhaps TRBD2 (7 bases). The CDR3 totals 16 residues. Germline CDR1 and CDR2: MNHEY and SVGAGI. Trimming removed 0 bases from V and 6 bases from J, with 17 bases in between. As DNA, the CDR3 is TGTGCCAGCAGTTACTCCACTCCGGGGGGCCCCAAGACCCAGTACTTC. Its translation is CASSYSTPGGPKTQYF.

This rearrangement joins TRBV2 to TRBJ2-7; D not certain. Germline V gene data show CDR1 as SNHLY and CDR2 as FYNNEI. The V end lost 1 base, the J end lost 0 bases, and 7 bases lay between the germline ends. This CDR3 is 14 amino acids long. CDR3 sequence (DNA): TGTGCCAGCAGTGAAGACTGGAGCTCCTACGAGCAGTACTTC. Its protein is CASSEDWSSYEQYF.

Written as DNA, the CDR3 is TGCGCCAGCCGCGTGGGGACAAATGAAAAACTGTTTTTT. The encoded protein is CASRVGTNEKLFF. The chain recombines TRBV5-1 with TRBJ1-4; the D gene is possibly TRBD1 (6 bases). The V gene lost 7 bases and the J gene lost 5 bases, with 12 bases spanning the gap. The germline V gene encodes CDR1 SGHRS and CDR2 YFSETQ. The length of the CDR3 is 13 residues.

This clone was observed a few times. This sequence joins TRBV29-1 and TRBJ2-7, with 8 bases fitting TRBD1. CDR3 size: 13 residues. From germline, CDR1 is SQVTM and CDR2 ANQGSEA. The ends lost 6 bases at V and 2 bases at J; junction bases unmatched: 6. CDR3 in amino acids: CSVSPGQAYEQYF. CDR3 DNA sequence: TGCAGCGTGAGTCCGGGACAGGCCTACGAGCAGTACTTC.

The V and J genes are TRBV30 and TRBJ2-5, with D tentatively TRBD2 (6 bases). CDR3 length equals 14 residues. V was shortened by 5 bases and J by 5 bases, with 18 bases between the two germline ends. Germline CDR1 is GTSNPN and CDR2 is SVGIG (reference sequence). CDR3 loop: CAWGGTGARETQYF. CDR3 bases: TGTGCCTGGGGCGGGACTGGGGCCCGTGAGACCCAGTACTTC. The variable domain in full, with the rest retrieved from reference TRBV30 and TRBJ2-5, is SQTIHQWPATLVQPVGSPLSLECTVEGTSNPNLYWYRQAAGRGLQLLFYSVGIGQISSEVPQNLSASRPQDRQFILSSKKLLLSDSGFYLCAWGGTGARETQYFGPGTRLLVL.

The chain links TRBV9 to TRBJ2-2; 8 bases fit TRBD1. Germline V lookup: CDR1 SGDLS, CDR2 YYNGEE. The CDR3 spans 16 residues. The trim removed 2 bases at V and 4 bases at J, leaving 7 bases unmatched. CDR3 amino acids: CASSVQQGAVTGELFF. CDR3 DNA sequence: TGTGCCAGCAGCGTGCAGCAGGGGGCCGTCACCGGGGAGCTGTTTTTT.

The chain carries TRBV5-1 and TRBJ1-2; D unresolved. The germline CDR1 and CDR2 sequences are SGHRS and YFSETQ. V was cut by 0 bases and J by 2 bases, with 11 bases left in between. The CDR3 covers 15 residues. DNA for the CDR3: TGCGCCAGCAGCTTGGGGTCGACAAGAAACTATGGCTACACCTTC. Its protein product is CASSLGSTRNYGYTF.

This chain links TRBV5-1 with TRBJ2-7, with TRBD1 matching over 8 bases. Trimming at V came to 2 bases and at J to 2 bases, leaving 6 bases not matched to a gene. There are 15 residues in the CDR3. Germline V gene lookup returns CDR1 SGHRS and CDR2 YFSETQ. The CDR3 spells CASSLGTGLTYEQYF. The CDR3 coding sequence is TGCGCCAGCAGCTTAGGGACAGGCCTAACCTACGAGCAGTACTTC.

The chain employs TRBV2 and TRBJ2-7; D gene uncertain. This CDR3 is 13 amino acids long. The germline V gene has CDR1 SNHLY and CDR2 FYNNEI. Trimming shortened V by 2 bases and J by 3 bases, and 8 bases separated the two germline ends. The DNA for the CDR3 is TGTGCCAGCAGTGAAACACCTAGCTACGAGCAGTACTTC. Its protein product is CASSETPSYEQYF.

The CDR3 sequence: CASSAQRTDMNTEAFF. CDR3 nucleotide sequence: TGCGCCAGCAGCGCACAGAGGACAGACATGAACACTGAAGCTTTCTTT. V gene TRBV5-1 combines with J gene TRBJ1-1; TRBD1 is a possible D gene (6 bases). Trimming removed 4 bases at V and 0 bases at J, with 16 bases between. The CDR3 runs to 16 residues. CDR1 is SGHRS and CDR2 is YFSETQ in the germline V gene.